This TCR beta chain stems from a study of T cells in Graves' hyperthyroidism and ophthalmopathy. What was amplified from RNA transcripts were TCR beta CDR3 regions. TCR CDR3 regions were first amplified by RT-PCR with HTBI primers. Each CDR3 protein gets one entry after TCRdb re-called the multiplex PCR reads with MiXCR. The sample consists of 600,000 to 650,000 distinct CDR3 sequences, around 21% of them appearing once. Germline-derived CDR1 and CDR2 are SQVTM and ANQGSEA. The junction had 7 bases not matched to a gene; V was cut back by 3 bases and J by 4 bases. The CDR3 contains 14 residues. Clinical symptoms, serum thyroxine, TRAb, thyroid ultrasound and orbital computed tomography established diagnosis.

The sequence came from a young man with Graves' ophthalmopathy. The chain couples TRBV29-1 to TRBJ1-1, with 8 bases fitting TRBD1. The sequenced sample was blood. The CDR3, as DNA: TGCAGCGTTGACAGGGGGCGCGGCTCCACTGAAGCTTTCTTT. Protein: CSVDRGRGSTEAFF.